The 5 T cell receptor beta chains below were found in one sample sequenced in a study of Ad26.COV2.S vaccination and SARS-CoV-2 variants. Treatment denoted: 15 to 20 received Ad26.COV2.S at low or high dose, single or two shots; a few received placebo; per-sample allocation not given. The study sampled participants on day 63 after the first vaccine or placebo injection. Sequencing was performed with immunoSEQ multiplex PCR; in TCRdb, only in-frame clones are kept and a portion is missing. This table has about 440,000 clones, less than 95% appearing once. Material: peripheral blood, obtained in a trial of Ad26.COV2.S vaccine versus placebo. These receptors were collected from a person aged 18 to 59 who received the Ad26.COV2.S COVID-19 vaccine or a placebo.

The count of this clone is one. The chain employs TRBV6-2 or TRBV6-3 and TRBJ2-1, with 8 bases identical to TRBD2. This CDR3 is built from 16 residues. Germline V lookup: CDR1 MNHEY, CDR2 SVGEGT. V shed 0 bases and J 8 bases; nucleotides not matched to a gene: 9. The CDR3 sequence: CASSYSGREVDYEQFF. The CDR3 nucleotides are TGTGCCAGCAGTTACTCCGGGCGGGAGGTCGATTATGAGCAGTTCTTC.

This chain connects TRBV21-1 to TRBJ1-4; the table calls TRBD1, which could not be checked here. TRBV21-1 is flagged as a pseudogene. The CDR3 is made up of 14 amino acids. The CDR3 region is CASSARDSNEKLFF. CDR3 nucleotide sequence: TGTGCCAGCAGCGCCCGGGACAGTAATGAAAAACTGTTTTTT.

V gene TRBV28 combines with J gene TRBJ2-6, with 7 bases aligning to TRBD1. V dropped 3 bases and J dropped 0; count of bases not matched to a gene: 5. This CDR3 contains 17 residues. The germline CDR1 and CDR2 sequences are MDHEN and SYDVKM. CDR3: CASSLPGGPSGANVLTF. The CDR3 DNA reads TGTGCCAGCAGTTTGCCAGGGGGTCCCTCTGGGGCCAACGTCCTGACTTTC.

This chain uses TRBV5-3 with TRBJ1-2; D remains unclear. TRBV5-3 is an ORF for which the function is uncertain. The V and J ends lost 0 bases and 5 bases respectively, with 8 bases between them. The CDR3 length is 13 residues. In DNA, the CDR3 is TGTGCCAGAAGCTTGGCGGGATCATATGGCTACACCTTC. As protein: CARSLAGSYGYTF.

The chain combines TRBV15 with TRBJ1-5, with D uncertain. The CDR3 is 16 residues long. Germline CDR1 and CDR2: LNHNV and YYDKDF (reference sequence). The V gene lost 0 bases and the J gene lost 0 bases, with 9 bases spanning the gap. CDR3 protein: CATSRDRGYSNQPQHF. The CDR3 coding sequence is TGTGCCACCAGCAGAGATAGAGGTTATAGCAATCAGCCCCAGCATTTT.